This T cell receptor (beta chain) stems from a study of blood T cell repertoires in COVID-19. Study-wide background: COVID-19 samples, acute and convalescent, were from the United States, Italy and Spain. PBMCs, B-cell-depleted T cells, or T cells were the source of the cDNA or gDNA that made up the material.

In the original processing: Reference gene primer amplification yielded estimated nucleated cell counts. Assay: immunoSEQ multiplex PCR; the TCRdb copy retains only in-frame clones and omits some. V and J calls and clone size are given by that table; D and trimming were obtained from the DNA. The table has roughly 80,000 clones, over 65% seen once. The J segment lost 5 bases and the V segment lost 2 bases, leaving 6 bases of the junction unmatched. The germline V gene encodes CDR1 KGHSH and CDR2 LQKENI. CDR3 length equals 15 residues. This TCR was recovered from a human donor in a cohort sampled during active COVID-19. This chain uses TRBV18 with TRBJ2-7; 10 nucleotides line up with TRBD2. The sample consisted of peripheral blood. In nucleotides, the CDR3 is TGTGCCAGCTCACCAACACTAGCGGGACTCGACGAGCAGTACTTC. Its protein is CASSPTLAGLDEQYF.